This TCR beta chain was sequenced in a study of molecular identifiers for immune sequencing clone quantification. Overall study: Four of five splits of RNA from 20,000 or 100,000 naive CD8 cells were sequenced in replicates.

The study's findings and limits: Same-barcode identical TCR molecules could make highly expanded clones look smaller than they are.

This clonotype was recorded at least ten times. What it recognizes is unknown. TCRdb reprocessed the PCR reads via MiXCR and lists one record per CDR3 protein. The sample records approximately 670,000 distinct CDR3 sequences, nearly 20% being singletons. From germline, CDR1 is MNHNS and CDR2 SASEGT. CDR3 length: 15 amino acids. Between the trimmed V and J ends, which lost 11 bases and 3 bases, there was a span of 19 bases. Input material: naive CD8+ T cells from blood, with Jurkat cell RNA spiked in. Subset here: FACS-sorted CD8+CD4-CCR7+CD45RA+ naive T cells. V gene TRBV6-1 combines with J gene TRBJ2-2; D possibly corresponds to TRBD1 (6 bases). This receptor was identified in a human donor in good health. Some libraries in this study had Jurkat cell RNA spiked in. The CDR3 DNA follows: TGTGCCGGGAACAGCTGGGACACCGACACCGGGGAGCTGTTTTTT. Its protein is CAGNSWDTDTGELFF.